The table lists the clone carrying this TCR beta chain with a count of one. Libraries were prepared by immunoSEQ multiplex PCR; TCRdb keeps only in-frame clonotypes and omits some of them. The repertoire holds 700,000 to 950,000 clones, with 96% as singletons. Germline V lookup: CDR1 LNHDA, CDR2 SQIVND (reference sequence). Trimming left V 9 bases short and J 0 bases short, with 15 bases between. This CDR3 spans 15 amino acids. The record originates from a study of shared clonotypes between healthy human individuals. The naive CD8 population came from CD45RO-negative cells selected for CCR7, without terminally differentiated effector memory CD45RA+ cells.

This sequence originates from a man aged 25 to 40 in good health. Sequencing was done on a sample of naive CD8+ T cells sorted from blood. The chain combines TRBV19 with TRBJ2-1, with D hard to call. This CDR3 is CASIDKTSSYNEQFF. In nucleotides, the CDR3 is TGTGCCAGCATCGACAAAACGAGCTCCTACAATGAGCAGTTCTTC. The full variable domain, completed using reference TRBV19 and TRBJ2-1, is DGGITQSPKYLFRKEGQNVTLSCEQNLNHDAMYWYRQDPGQGLRLIYYSQIVNDFQKGDIAEGYSVSREKKESFPLTVTSAQKNPTAFYLCASIDKTSSYNEQFFGPGTRLTVL.